The source of this T cell receptor beta chain is a study of blood T cells in healthy people across ages (dated by TCRdb to between 2014 and 2017). With respect to the entire study: In model experiments, template switching captured roughly one uniquely barcoded TCR beta cDNA molecule for every two T cells. To track age-related changes in TCR beta repertoire diversity, the study relied on deep sequencing normalized with unique cDNA molecular identifiers. For two donors (one aged 18 to 29 and one aged 80 or older), the study analyzed two additional independent replicas of 1 million unique cDNA reads from the same blood draw. To avoid experimental bias, donors of different ages were spread randomly across the sequencing lanes. Donors were grouped into four age groups: young (average 16 years), middle-aged (roughly 37), aged (62) and long-lived (around 80).

At least ten counts were recorded for this clonotype. The target of this receptor is not known. Per-nucleotide qualities are absent, and no much larger clonotype sits a single base away. The donors were roughly 40 Caucasian individuals from Russia, aged roughly 6 to 100 years, who were systemically healthy. Roughly 9 milliliters of peripheral blood were drawn from each donor into EDTA-treated Vacutainer tubes. Ficoll-Paque density-gradient centrifugation was used to isolate PBMCs, with at least 6 million obtained per sample. Trizol reagent was used to extract total RNA from PBMCs, with at least 5 micrograms per sample. For every donor, flow cytometry on a PBMC aliquot measured the percentage of naive CD45RAhigh/CD27high T cells. Libraries were prepared through 5' RACE. The run used an Illumina HiSeq 2500. A second PCR of about 7 to 12 cycles was performed with a sample-barcoded 5' primer and a J-beta primer mix. Each TCR beta cDNA molecule received a unique molecular identifier from a template-switch 5' adaptor carrying 12 random nucleotides. Each sample yielded at least 3 million CDR3-containing paired-end reads. The Mint cDNA synthesis kit, primed by a TRBC-specific oligonucleotide, was used to synthesize first-strand cDNA from all RNA. Following uracil-DNA glycosylase treatment, a first 18-cycle PCR with universal primers M1SS and BC2_uni_R was performed on all cDNA. The paper's data handling went like this. For normalization, 1 million high-quality reads, each with a distinct molecular identifier, were randomly selected from each sample. Instead of being binned into consensus sequences, reads with shared molecular identifiers were discarded. CDR3 identification, clonotype clustering and error correction used MiTCR with a Q25 quality threshold and the strictest error-elimination algorithm. A nonparametric unseen species model with Euler transformation was used to estimate lower-bound total TCR beta diversity. Using fastp at Q25 and MiXCR, TCRdb reprocessed the public reads and kept productive beta chains. Identical CDR3 protein sequences are pooled into one entry, listed with their most common genes and DNA. The authors' filters were not applied to this entry. The sample contains roughly 640,000 distinct CDR3 sequences, about 30% of them found a single time. The ten most abundant clones make up 15% to 17% of the sample.

Paper-wide results and their limitations: Observed TCR beta diversity correlated strongly with the percentage of naive T cells measured by flow cytometry. Compared with the aged group, the long-lived group had more naive CD4+ T cells, fewer expanded clones and increased TCR diversity, a pattern suggesting age selection. As age increased, observed TCR beta diversity per million T cells dropped in a roughly linear way, and a significant reduction was already evident by age about 40. Because profiling used bulk unsorted PBMCs, naive and antigen-experienced compartments could not be compared conclusively. Total diversity estimates from one million sequenced T cells were considered lower bounds and underestimates. Because donor CMV infection status was unknown, age-related changes in expanded clonotypes were potentially confounded.

The sequence was collected from a woman aged 80 or older in good health. The sequencing input was blood.

The CDR3 has the sequence CATSNGGAGANVLTF. The base sequence is TGTGCCACCAGCAATGGGGGAGCTGGGGCCAACGTCCTGACTTTC. The rearrangement combines TRBV15 with TRBJ2-6, with the D call tentatively TRBD1 or TRBD2, each fitting 5 bases. Trimming at the junction amounts to 4 bases on V and 2 bases on J, and the germline ends lie 9 bases apart. The CDR3, cysteine through phenylalanine, is 15 amino acids long. Kept here is only the CDR3 DNA, which spans 45 bases and is read in frame from base 1. The germline V gene (reference sequence) supplies CDR1 LNHNV and CDR2 YYDKDF.